The next 14 T cell receptor beta chains were all read from a single sample in a study of shared clonotypes between healthy human individuals. The table came from immunoSEQ multiplex PCR; TCRdb's copy has only in-frame clones and leaves some out. The table shows about 1 million clones, with around 76% occurring only once. The material sequenced was memory CD4+ T cells sorted from blood. Regarding subset: CD45RA-negative fraction. These receptors were obtained from a man in his late teens or twenties in good health.

CDR3 amino acids: CASSPGYLAGGNEQFF. CDR3 DNA sequence: TGTGCCAGCAGCCCCGGATACCTAGCGGGAGGGAATGAGCAGTTCTTC. This sequence joins TRBV5-8 and TRBJ2-1; 12 bases align to TRBD2. The length of the CDR3 is 16 residues. Unmatched junction bases numbered 9, after V lost 4 bases and J lost 7 bases. Per germline, CDR1 SGHTS and CDR2 YDEGEE. Based on the CDR3 plus reference TRBV5-8 and TRBJ2-1, the full variable domain is EAGVTQSPTHLIKTRGQQATLRCSPISGHTSVYWYQQALGLGLQFLLWYDEGEERNRGNFPPRFSGRQFPNYSSELNVNALELEDSALYLCASSPGYLAGGNEQFFGPGTRLTVL.

This clone was seen a handful of times. The chain combines TRBV5-1 with TRBJ2-1, with TRBD1 identical over 8 bases. The V gene end was trimmed by 3 bases and the J gene end by 4 bases; junction bases not matched to a gene: 6. Germline CDR1 and CDR2: SGHRS and YFSETQ. The CDR3 is 15 amino acids. This chain's CDR3 is CASSYLQGGYNEQFF. The CDR3 coding sequence is TGCGCCAGCAGCTACCTACAGGGGGGATACAATGAGCAGTTCTTC. Together with reference TRBV5-1 and TRBJ2-1, the CDR3 gives the full variable domain: KAGVTQTPRYLIKTRGQQVTLSCSPISGHRSVSWYQQTPGQGLQFLFEYFSETQRNKGNFPGRFSGRQFSNSRSEMNVSTLELGDSALYLCASSYLQGGYNEQFFGPGTRLTVL.

The chain combines TRBV28 with TRBJ1-1, with 7 bases matching TRBD1. This CDR3 has 16 amino acids. Germline lookup yields CDR1 MDHEN and CDR2 SYDVKM. Trimming cost V 6 bases and J 0 bases; bases outside gene matches: 10. For the CDR3, the DNA is TGTGCCAGCAGCCGACCCAGTGGGACAGTGAACACTGAAGCTTTCTTT. Its protein product is CASSRPSGTVNTEAFF.

This clone has just a few counts. CDR3 amino acids: CASSFLHGQPHGLAKNIQYF. The CDR3 DNA is TGTGCCAGCAGTTTCTTACACGGACAGCCGCACGGGTTAGCCAAAAACATTCAGTACTTC. The chain couples TRBV28 to TRBJ2-4; the D gene is possibly TRBD1 (6 bases). The CDR3 runs to 20 residues. The germline V and J ends were trimmed by 3 bases and 0 bases, with 24 bases remaining between them. Germline assignment: CDR1 MDHEN and CDR2 SYDVKM.

This chain joins TRBV19 and TRBJ2-3, with D unresolved. Germline CDR1 reads LNHDA; CDR2 reads SQIVND (reference sequence). V was pared by 5 bases and J by 2 bases, with 14 bases between. CDR3 length: 15 amino acids. CDR3 nucleotides: TGTGCCAGTAGTTTGGGGTCCTTCGACACAGATACGCAGTATTTT. As protein: CASSLGSFDTDTQYF.

The rearrangement uses TRBV19 and TRBJ2-1, with 7 nucleotides matching TRBD1. V was clipped by 3 bases and J by 15 bases; unmatched bases: 11. The germline V gene encodes CDR1 LNHDA and CDR2 SQIVND (reference sequence). CDR3 length: 13 amino acids. The CDR3 sequence is CASSIFSGTDRFF. CDR3 DNA: TGTGCCAGTAGTATTTTCTCCGGGACAGATCGGTTCTTC.

The count of this clone is one. The V and J genes are TRBV7-8 and TRBJ1-1, with 8 bases aligning to TRBD1. The CDR3 totals 15 residues. With V trimmed by 1 base and J by 1 base, 2 bases remained unmatched. Germline CDR1 reads SGHVS; CDR2 reads FQNEAQ. CDR3 DNA sequence: TGTGCCAGCAGCTTAGAGGACAGGGCGAACACTGAAGCTTTCTTT. It encodes CASSLEDRANTEAFF.

The chain has TRBV5-4 and TRBJ2-2, with TRBD2 matching over 7 bases. Looked up from germline, CDR1 is SGHNT and CDR2 is YYREEE (reference sequence). Trimming cost V 0 bases and J 3 bases; bases outside gene matches: 14. CDR3 size: 19 residues. The CDR3 protein is CASSLGSKSVAGDTGELFF. The CDR3 DNA follows: TGTGCCAGCAGCTTGGGATCGAAGAGTGTTGCGGGAGACACCGGGGAGCTGTTTTTT.

DNA of the CDR3: TGCGCCAGCAGCCCCGGGACTAGCGGAGCCCACTTGACGCAGTATTTT. Protein sequence: CASSPGTSGAHLTQYF. This chain links TRBV5-1 with TRBJ2-3, with 11 nucleotides matching TRBD2. J lost 9 bases, V lost 4 bases, and 13 bases had no gene match. CDR3 size: 16 residues. CDR1 and CDR2 (germline): SGHRS, YFSETQ. Full variable domain (rest looked up from reference TRBV5-1 and TRBJ2-3): KAGVTQTPRYLIKTRGQQVTLSCSPISGHRSVSWYQQTPGQGLQFLFEYFSETQRNKGNFPGRFSGRQFSNSRSEMNVSTLELGDSALYLCASSPGTSGAHLTQYFGPGTRLTVL.

The chain has TRBV18 and TRBJ1-5; D is ambiguous. Trimming cost V 6 bases and J 5 bases, with 11 bases left between them. This CDR3 is built from 13 residues. CDR1 is KGHSH and CDR2 is LQKENI in the germline V gene. The CDR3 nucleotides are TGTGCCAGCTCCGTCGACATGTATCAGCCCCAGCATTTT. Translating gives CASSVDMYQPQHF.

V gene TRBV2 combines with J gene TRBJ2-7, with TRBD1 matching over 7 bases. J lost 3 bases, V lost 0 bases, and 11 bases had no gene match. The CDR3 extends over 17 amino acids. Germline V gene data show CDR1 as SNHLY and CDR2 as FYNNEI. The CDR3 DNA reads as TGTGCCAGCAGTGAAGCGCCTCCGGGACAGATTTTCTACGAGCAGTACTTC. Translated, it gives CASSEAPPGQIFYEQYF. Looking up the rest from reference TRBV2 and TRBJ2-7 gives the full variable domain: EPEVTQTPSHQVTQMGQEVILRCVPISNHLYFYWYRQILGQKVEFLVSFYNNEISEKSEIFDDQFSVERPDGSNFTLKIRSTKLEDSAMYFCASSEAPPGQIFYEQYFGPGTRLTVT.

This chain uses TRBV7-2 with TRBJ2-2; possibly TRBD1 or TRBD2 for D (7 bases each). Between the trimmed V and J ends, which lost 6 bases and 5 bases, there was a span of 22 bases. The CDR3 has 17 residues. From germline, CDR1 is SGHTA and CDR2 FQGNSA. The CDR3 spells CASSFSLSQGGTGELFF. CDR3 DNA: TGTGCCAGCAGTTTTTCTTTATCCCAGGGGGGGACCGGGGAGCTGTTTTTT.

The rearrangement uses TRBV7-3 and TRBJ1-5; no clear D gene. CDR1 is SGHTA and CDR2 is FQGTGA in the germline V gene. This CDR3 has 13 amino acids. The V gene lost 3 bases and the J gene lost 4 bases, with 7 bases spanning the gap. CDR3 region: CASSFAQNQPQHF. CDR3 nucleotide sequence: TGTGCCAGCAGCTTTGCCCAGAATCAGCCCCAGCATTTT. Full variable domain (outside the CDR3, taken from reference TRBV7-3 and TRBJ1-5): GAGVSQTPSNKVTEKGKYVELRCDPISGHTALYWYRQSLGQGPEFLIYFQGTGAADDSGLPNDRFFAVRPEGSVSTLKIQRTERGDSAVYLCASSFAQNQPQHFGDGTRLSIL.

V usage is TRBV5-4 and J usage is TRBJ2-3; 8 bases fit TRBD2. The CDR3 loop spans 15 amino acids. J gave up 5 bases and V 2 bases, and 7 bases lay outside the gene matches. Germline CDR1 reads SGHNT; CDR2 reads YYREEE (reference sequence). The CDR3: CASSFLAGGVDTQYF. The CDR3 coding sequence is TGTGCCAGCAGCTTTTTGGCGGGAGGTGTAGATACGCAGTATTTT.